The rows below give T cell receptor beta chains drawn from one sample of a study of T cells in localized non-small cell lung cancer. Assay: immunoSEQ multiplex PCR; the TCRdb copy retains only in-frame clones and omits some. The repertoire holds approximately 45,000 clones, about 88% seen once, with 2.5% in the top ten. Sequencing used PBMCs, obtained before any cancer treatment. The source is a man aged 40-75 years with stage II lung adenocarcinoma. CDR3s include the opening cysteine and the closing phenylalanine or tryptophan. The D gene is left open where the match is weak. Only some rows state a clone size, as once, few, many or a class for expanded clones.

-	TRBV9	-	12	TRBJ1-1	CASSPWTEGAFF	TGTGCCAGCAGCCCCTGGACAGAGGGGGCTTTCTTT
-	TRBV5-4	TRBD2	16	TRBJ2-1	CASSIGLAGGSYEQFF	TGTGCCAGCAGCATTGGACTAGCGGGGGGGAGCTATGAGCAGTTCTTC
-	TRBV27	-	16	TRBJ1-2	CASSLNRRGFDYGYTF	TGTGCCAGCAGTTTGAACAGGAGAGGATTCGACTATGGCTACACCTTC
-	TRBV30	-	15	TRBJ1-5	CAWSRTQKSGQPQHF	TGTGCCTGGAGTCGTACACAAAAATCGGGTCAGCCCCAGCATTTT
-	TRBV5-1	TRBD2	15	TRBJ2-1	CASSLGLAGDNEQFF	TGCGCCAGCAGCTTGGGCCTAGCGGGGGACAATGAGCAGTTCTTC
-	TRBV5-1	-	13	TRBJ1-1	CASSSRRDVGAFF	TGCGCCAGCAGCTCACGGAGGGACGTTGGAGCTTTCTTT
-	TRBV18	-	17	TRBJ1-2	CASSPRTARGANYGYTF	TGTGCCAGCTCACCCCGGACAGCGAGGGGGGCTAACTATGGCTACACCTTC
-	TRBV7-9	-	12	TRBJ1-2	CASSLGNYGYTF	TGTGCCAGCAGCTTAGGCAACTATGGCTACACCTTC
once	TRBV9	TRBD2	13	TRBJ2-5	CASSAGGEETQYF	TGTGCCAGCAGCGCGGGAGGTGAAGAGACCCAGTACTTC
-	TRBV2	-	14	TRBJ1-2	CASSELMVTYGYTF	TGTGCCAGCAGTGAACTGATGGTTACCTATGGCTACACCTTC
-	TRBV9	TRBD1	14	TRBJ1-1	CASSSGQAGAEAFF	TGTGCCAGCAGCTCAGGACAGGCTGGGGCTGAAGCTTTCTTT
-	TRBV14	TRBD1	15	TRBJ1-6	CASSQGQGGNSPLHF	TGTGCCAGCAGCCAAGGACAGGGCGGCAATTCACCCCTCCACTTT
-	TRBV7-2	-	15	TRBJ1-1	CASSLVPGRGTEAFF	TGTGCCAGCAGCTTAGTACCGGGACGAGGTACTGAAGCTTTCTTT
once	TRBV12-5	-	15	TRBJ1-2	CASGWTASSNFNYTF	TGTGCTAGTGGGTGGACGGCTAGCTCGAACTTCAACTACACCTTC
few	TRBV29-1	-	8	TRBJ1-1	CSVDLAFF	TGCAGCGTTGATCTAGCTTTCTTT
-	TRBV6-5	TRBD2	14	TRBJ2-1	CASSRGGSYNEQFF	TGTGCCAGCAGTCGGGGGGGGTCCTACAATGAGCAGTTCTTC
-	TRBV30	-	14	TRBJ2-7	CAWSTSTGAYEQYF	TGTGCCTGGAGTACTTCAACCGGGGCCTACGAGCAGTACTTC
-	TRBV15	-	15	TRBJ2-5	CATNSLTGRGETQYF	TGTGCCACTAACTCGCTCACAGGGAGGGGGGAGACCCAGTACTTC
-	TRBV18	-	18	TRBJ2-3	CASSPSEGASFSTDTQYF	TGTGCCAGCTCACCATCGGAGGGGGCCTCGTTTAGCACAGATACGCAGTATTTT
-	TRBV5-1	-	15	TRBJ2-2	CASSLNVANTGELFF	TGCGCCAGCAGCTTGAACGTGGCAAACACCGGGGAGCTGTTTTTT
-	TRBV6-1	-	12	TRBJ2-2	CASSQETGELFF	TGTGCCAGCAGCCAGGAGACCGGGGAGCTGTTTTTT
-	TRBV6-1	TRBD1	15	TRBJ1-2	CASRGQGARSYGYTF	TGTGCCAGCAGGGGACAGGGGGCCAGGAGCTATGGCTACACCTTC
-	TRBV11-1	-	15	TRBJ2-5	CASSPRKGRMETQYF	TGTGCCAGCAGCCCGCGAAAAGGGAGGATGGAGACCCAGTACTTC
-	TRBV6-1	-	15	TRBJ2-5	CASRDAGKSQETQYF	TGTGCCAGCAGAGACGCAGGGAAATCCCAAGAGACCCAGTACTTC
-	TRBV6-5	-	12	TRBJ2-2	CAIGVDTGELFF	TGTGCCATAGGGGTCGACACCGGGGAGCTGTTTTTT
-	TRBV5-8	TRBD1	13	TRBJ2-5	CASSWTGAREQYF	TGTGCCAGCAGCTGGACAGGGGCGAGGGAGCAGTACTTC
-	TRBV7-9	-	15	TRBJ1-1	CASSPSGLIYTEAFF	TGTGCCAGCAGCCCATCGGGACTAATATACACTGAAGCTTTCTTT
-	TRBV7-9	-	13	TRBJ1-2	CASSLAGGPGYTF	TGTGCCAGCAGCTTAGCAGGGGGGCCTGGCTACACCTTC
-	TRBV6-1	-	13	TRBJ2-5	CASSETVVRPENF	TGTGCCAGCAGTGAAACTGTCGTTCGGCCGGAGAACTTC
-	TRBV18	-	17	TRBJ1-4	CASSPDLRVATNEKLFF	TGTGCCAGCTCACCAGACCTCCGGGTTGCAACTAATGAAAAACTGTTTTTT
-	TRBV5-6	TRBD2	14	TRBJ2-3	CASGERGGTDTQYF	TGTGCCAGCGGGGAGCGGGGGGGCACAGATACGCAGTATTTT
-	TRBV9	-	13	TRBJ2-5	CASSLGPEETQYF	TGTGCCAGCAGCCTCGGGCCAGAGGAGACCCAGTACTTC
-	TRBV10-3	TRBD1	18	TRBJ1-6	CAISESPPTGTPNSPLHF	TGTGCCATCAGTGAGTCCCCCCCGACAGGGACCCCAAATTCACCCCTCCACTTT
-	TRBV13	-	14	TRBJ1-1	CASSSHREDTEAFF	TGTGCCAGCAGCTCCCACAGGGAAGACACTGAAGCTTTCTTT
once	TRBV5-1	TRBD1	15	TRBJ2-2	CASSFGQAPPGELFF	TGCGCCAGCAGCTTCGGACAGGCCCCACCCGGGGAGCTGTTTTTT
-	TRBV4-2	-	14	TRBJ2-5	CASSQGPGQETQYF	TGTGCCAGCAGCCAAGGTCCAGGTCAAGAGACCCAGTACTTC
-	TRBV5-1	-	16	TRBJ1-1	CASSQGRILLNTEAFF	TGCGCCAGCAGCCAGGGACGGATCCTACTGAACACTGAAGCTTTCTTT
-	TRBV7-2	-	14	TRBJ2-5	CASSPGSFQETQYF	TGTGCCAGCAGCCCTGGGTCTTTCCAAGAGACCCAGTACTTC
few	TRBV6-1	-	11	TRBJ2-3	CATFRGDTQYF	TGTGCCACCTTCAGGGGAGATACGCAGTATTTT
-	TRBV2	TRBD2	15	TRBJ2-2	CASKWGTSGSGELFF	TGTGCCAGCAAGTGGGGGACTAGCGGTTCCGGGGAGCTGTTTTTT
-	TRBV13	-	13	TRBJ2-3	CASSSPPPDTQYF	TGTGCCAGCAGTTCCCCACCCCCAGATACGCAGTATTTT
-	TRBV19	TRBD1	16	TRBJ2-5	CASSRDSPGLQETQYF	TGTGCCAGTAGTCGGGACAGTCCTGGGCTACAAGAGACCCAGTACTTC
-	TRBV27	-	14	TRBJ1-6	CASSLEPWNSPLHF	TGTGCCAGCAGTTTAGAACCCTGGAATTCACCCCTCCACTTT
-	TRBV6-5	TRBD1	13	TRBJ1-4	CASSPGQGEKLFF	TGTGCCAGCAGTCCCGGACAGGGCGAAAAACTGTTTTTT
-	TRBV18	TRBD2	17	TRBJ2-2	CASSHGLAGGPTGELFF	TGTGCCAGCTCACACGGACTAGCGGGGGGGCCGACCGGGGAGCTGTTTTTT
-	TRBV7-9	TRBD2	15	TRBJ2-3	CASSFLRGGADTQYF	TGTGCCAGCAGCTTCCTGCGGGGGGGCGCAGATACGCAGTATTTT
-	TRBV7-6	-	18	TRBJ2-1	CASSSRPRQTSSYNEQFF	TGTGCCAGCAGCTCCCGTCCCAGACAGACCTCCTCCTACAATGAGCAGTTCTTC
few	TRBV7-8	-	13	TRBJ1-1	CASSWAQGTEAFF	TGTGCCAGCAGCTGGGCCCAGGGCACTGAAGCTTTCTTT
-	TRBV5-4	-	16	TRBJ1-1	CASSTSPLEMNTEAFF	TGTGCCAGCAGCACCTCGCCTCTAGAGATGAACACTGAAGCTTTCTTT